One sample yielded the 22 T cell receptor beta chains listed below, sequenced in a study of blood T cell repertoires in COVID-19. Only in-frame clones appear in the TCRdb table, and some are missing; sequencing was by immunoSEQ multiplex PCR. The repertoire includes roughly 160,000 clones, 85% to 90% of them detected once, and 10% sits in the top ten. The sample consisted of peripheral blood. The source of these receptors is a woman in her seventies with COVID-19, enrolled during active disease.

The chain is built from TRBV6-5 and TRBJ1-3; TRBD1 agrees at 7 bases. V shed 8 bases, J shed 4 bases, and the junction held 5 bases outside the gene matches. Germline values: CDR1 MNHEY, CDR2 SVGAGI. The CDR3 runs 13 residues. The CDR3 nucleotides are TGTGCCAGCTCGAGGGGGCTCGGAAACACCATATATTTT. Its protein product is CASSRGLGNTIYF.

The V gene is TRBV30, the J gene TRBJ1-2; 7 bases map to TRBD1. The CDR3 has 11 residues. V trimming: 4 bases; J trimming: 7 bases; junction bases outside the gene matches: 3. The germline gives CDR1 GTSNPN, CDR2 SVGIG (reference sequence). The CDR3, as DNA: TGTGCCTGGACAGGGGGAGGTGGCTACACCTTC. Protein product: CAWTGGGGYTF.

V usage is TRBV28 and J usage is TRBJ2-5; a weak D match, TRBD2 (6 bases). Germline loops: CDR1 MDHEN, CDR2 SYDVKM. The CDR3 sequence is 14 residues long. The CDR3 loop reads CASGGMGYQETQYF. The CDR3 DNA is TGTGCTTCTGGGGGGATGGGGTACCAAGAGACCCAGTACTTC. The entire variable domain, with the rest obtained from reference TRBV28 and TRBJ2-5, is as follows: DVKVTQSSRYLVKRTGEKVFLECVQDMDHENMFWYRQDPGLGLRLIYFSYDVKMKEKGDIPEGYSVSREKKERFSLILESASTNQTSMYLCASGGMGYQETQYFGPGTRLLVL.

The table lists this clone with a few counts. The chain couples TRBV2 to TRBJ2-2; D is unresolved. This CDR3 region has 15 residues. Trimming removed 1 base from V and 2 bases from J, with 8 bases in between. The germline V gene encodes CDR1 SNHLY and CDR2 FYNNEI. In DNA, the CDR3 is TGTGCCAGCAGTGAAGGGGCAGGAAACACCGGGGAGCTGTTTTTT. As protein: CASSEGAGNTGELFF.

V and J are TRBV10-3 and TRBJ2-3; D may be TRBD2 (5 bases). CDR1 and CDR2 (germline): ENHRY, SYGVKD. The ends were cut back, 4 bases at V and 6 bases at J, with 5 bases in the middle. The CDR3 has 11 amino acids. The CDR3, as DNA: TGTGCCATCAGTGGAGGGGATACGCAGTATTTT. Its protein is CAISGGDTQYF.

The chain joins TRBV6-1 to TRBJ2-3; D remains unclear. The germline V gene encodes CDR1 MNHNS and CDR2 SASEGT. The V end was cut by 1 base, the J end by 3 bases, with 20 bases between. This CDR3 has 18 residues. The CDR3 DNA is TGTGCCAGCAGTGAAGAAATCGGTGGGCCTGCCGTTACAGATACGCAGTATTTT. Translated, it gives CASSEEIGGPAVTDTQYF.

The chain links TRBV6-5 to TRBJ1-1, with D unresolved. The CDR3 length is 15 residues. From germline, CDR1 is MNHEY and CDR2 SVGAGI. With 10 bases removed from V and 4 bases from J, the gap between germline ends came to 22 bases. CDR3 sequence (DNA): TGTGCCACCCGTGTGGTACTTTTGTCGGGCACTGAAGCTTTCTTT. It translates to CATRVVLLSGTEAFF.

CDR3 DNA sequence: TGTGCCAGCAGTTTCCCCTCAGCGGGGGGGCGTAATGAGCAGTTCTTC. This codes for CASSFPSAGGRNEQFF. The rearrangement links TRBV28 to TRBJ2-1; 10 bases match TRBD2. The germline V gene encodes CDR1 MDHEN and CDR2 SYDVKM. The CDR3 runs to 16 residues. V dropped 3 bases and J dropped 7; count of bases not matched to a gene: 9.

The V gene is TRBV18, the J gene TRBJ2-7, with 8 bases identical to TRBD1. Germline V gene data show CDR1 as KGHSH and CDR2 as LQKENI. Trimming at V came to 6 bases and at J to 5 bases, leaving 3 bases not matched to a gene. The CDR3 extends over 12 amino acids. Here the CDR3 reads CASSQTGDEQYF. CDR3 in DNA: TGTGCCAGCTCCCAGACAGGGGACGAGCAGTACTTC.

This chain joins TRBV9 and TRBJ1-3; no clear D gene. The CDR3 consists of 15 residues. Trimming removed 0 bases at V and 2 bases at J, with 9 bases between. Per the germline V gene, CDR1 is SGDLS and CDR2 is YYNGEE. In DNA, the CDR3 is TGTGCCAGCAGCGTAGACCCCGGGGCTGGAAACACCATATATTTT. This codes for CASSVDPGAGNTIYF.

V is TRBV6-5 and J is TRBJ1-1; tentative D call: TRBD1 (5 bases). In germline, CDR1 is MNHEY, CDR2 SVGAGI. The CDR3 is 12 residues long. Trimming cost V 0 bases and J 8 bases, with 7 bases left between them. CDR3: CASSYSGHEAFF. The CDR3 DNA reads as TGTGCCAGCAGTTACTCGGGGCACGAAGCTTTCTTT.

The chain has TRBV27 and TRBJ2-2, with no clear D. The CDR3 totals 12 residues. CDR1 is MNHEY and CDR2 is SMNVEV in the germline V gene (reference sequence). Trimming removed 6 bases from V and 1 base from J, with 3 bases in between. CDR3 coding DNA: TGTGCCAGCAGGAGGAACACCGGGGAGCTGTTTTTT. This encodes CASRRNTGELFF.

The V gene is TRBV5-1, the J gene TRBJ1-4; 9 nucleotides match TRBD1. Germline CDR1 SGHRS, CDR2 YFSETQ. The CDR3 covers 14 residues. Trimming took 5 bases from V and 8 from J; bases not matched to a gene: 7. Here the CDR3 DNA reads TGCGCCAGCAGGACGGACAGGGGCGGGGAAAAACTGTTTTTT. Residues: CASRTDRGGEKLFF.

This clone was observed a single time. J is TRBJ1-1 and V is TRBV5-8, with D possibly being TRBD1 (6 bases). This CDR3 region has 14 residues. Trimming left V 0 bases short and J 4 bases short, with 10 bases between. Germline V gene data show CDR1 as SGHTS and CDR2 as YDEGEE. The CDR3 sequence is CASSLGGTTTEAFF. CDR3 DNA sequence: TGTGCCAGCAGCTTGGGTGGGACAACCACTGAAGCTTTCTTT.

The chain employs TRBV7-9 and TRBJ1-1; 8 bases are a match to TRBD1. There are 15 residues in the CDR3. Germline loops: CDR1 SEHNR, CDR2 FQNEAQ (reference sequence). V trimming: 5 bases; J trimming: 4 bases; junction bases outside the gene matches: 9. The CDR3 nucleotides read TGTGCCAGCAGCGGGCGGACAGGGCGGACCACTGAAGCTTTCTTT. Residues: CASSGRTGRTTEAFF.

The J gene is TRBJ2-1, the V gene TRBV5-8, with 8 bases identical to TRBD2. The CDR3 totals 15 residues. V lost 3 bases to trimming and J lost 12 bases; unmatched junction nucleotides: 14. The germline V gene encodes CDR1 SGHTS and CDR2 YDEGEE. The CDR3 sequence is CASSYGTRRAQGQFF. DNA of the CDR3: TGTGCCAGCAGCTACGGGACTAGGCGGGCTCAGGGGCAGTTCTTC. The entire variable domain, with the rest obtained from reference TRBV5-8 and TRBJ2-1, is as follows: EAGVTQSPTHLIKTRGQQATLRCSPISGHTSVYWYQQALGLGLQFLLWYDEGEERNRGNFPPRFSGRQFPNYSSELNVNALELEDSALYLCASSYGTRRAQGQFFGPGTRLTVL.

This clone appeared a single time. The V and J genes are TRBV5-5 and TRBJ2-7, with D possibly being TRBD1 (6 bases). Between the trimmed V and J ends, which lost 4 bases and 2 bases, there was a span of 16 bases. The CDR3 loop spans 15 amino acids. CDR1 SGHKS and CDR2 YYEKEE come from the germline V gene (reference sequence). The CDR3 coding sequence is TGTGCCAGCAGCCCGCAAACAGGGAAGCCCTACGAGCAGTACTTC. Translated, it gives CASSPQTGKPYEQYF.

The rearrangement uses TRBV30 and TRBJ2-3; 8 bases are shared with TRBD2. Germline loops: CDR1 GTSNPN, CDR2 SVGIG (reference sequence). Losses at the gene ends were 0 bases for V and 2 bases for J; bases not matched to a gene: 4. This CDR3 is 15 amino acids long. CDR3 DNA sequence: TGTGCCTGGAGTGTACCGGGGGGGCTCACAGATACGCAGTATTTT. Its protein product is CAWSVPGGLTDTQYF.

The gene calls are TRBV28 and TRBJ1-2, with D uncertain. There are 13 residues in the CDR3. CDR1 MDHEN and CDR2 SYDVKM come from the germline V gene. Trimming pared 4 bases from V and 1 base from J, leaving 7 bases between. Here the CDR3 DNA reads TGTGCCAGCAGTTACGGCGGTAACTATGGCTACACCTTC. It encodes CASSYGGNYGYTF.

This clone was counted only a few times. The rearrangement uses TRBV19 and TRBJ1-5; D unresolved. V lost 5 bases and J 6 bases, leaving 11 bases between the germline ends. CDR3 length: 13 amino acids. The germline CDR1 and CDR2 sequences are LNHDA and SQIVND (reference sequence). The CDR3 nucleotides read TGTGCCAGTAGTGCCCCTAACTTTCAGCCCCAGCATTTT. Protein: CASSAPNFQPQHF.

The V and J genes are TRBV28 and TRBJ2-1; 7 bases map to TRBD1. Per germline, CDR1 MDHEN and CDR2 SYDVKM. The CDR3 extends over 15 amino acids. The junction had 7 bases not matched to a gene; V was cut back by 8 bases and J by 0 bases. In DNA, the CDR3 is TGTGCCAGCTCCTACACAGGGGTCTCCTACAATGAGCAGTTCTTC. It codes for CASSYTGVSYNEQFF.

The chain employs TRBV6-5 and TRBJ1-2; D is possibly TRBD1 (5 bases). With 6 bases removed from V and 4 bases from J, the gap between germline ends came to 15 bases. Germline CDR1 and CDR2: MNHEY and SVGAGI. This CDR3 has 14 amino acids. CDR3 region: CASRATALSYGYTF. DNA of the CDR3: TGTGCCAGCAGGGCGACAGCCCTAAGCTATGGCTACACCTTC.